A selection of T cell receptor beta chains follows, all from one sample in a study of shared clonotypes between healthy human individuals. The repertoire was sequenced with immunoSEQ multiplex PCR; TCRdb's copy has only in-frame clones and lacks some. The repertoire has over 300,000 clones, over 75% of them found once; the top ten carry around 15%. Sequencing input: memory CD8+ T cells sorted from blood. The receptor set was obtained from a young man in good health. The conserved cysteine and the conserved F or W are not part of the CDR3 here.

v_gene: TRBV10-1; CDR3aa: ASTEGPGRGGPSGNTIY
v_gene: TRBV11-2; CDR3aa: ASSLSQGFYEQY
v_gene: TRBV2; CDR3aa: ASMEWAGGVNTQY
v_gene: TRBV7-9; CDR3aa: ASSNSGERANEKLF
v_gene: TRBV29-1; CDR3aa: SVRSGNTIY
v_gene: TRBV7-9; CDR3aa: ASSLLRYATEAF
v_gene: TRBV19; CDR3aa: ASTFGAIGYT
v_gene: TRBV9; CDR3aa: ASSAREFYGYT
v_gene: TRBV25-1; CDR3aa: ATSSYEQY
v_gene: TRBV4-1; CDR3aa: ASSQDTASDFYTQY
v_gene: TRBV11-3; CDR3aa: ASSSGGFGTEAF
v_gene: TRBV30; CDR3aa: AWSVHIFQGLAGLQTEQF
v_gene: TRBV10-3; CDR3aa: AISESGGRFYEQY
v_gene: TRBV27; CDR3aa: ASSLLGAWDTQY
v_gene: TRBV4-1; CDR3aa: ASSQDSTGRSSEAF
v_gene: TRBV4-1; CDR3aa: ASSQDWRARNTEAF
v_gene: TRBV30; CDR3aa: AWRAGAPRNIQY
v_gene: TRBV7-2; CDR3aa: ASSLAPPEPSHEQY
v_gene: TRBV27; CDR3aa: ASSLSGTTEAF
v_gene: TRBV4-3; CDR3aa: ASSQEYASTDTQY
v_gene: TRBV5-4; CDR3aa: ASSLYGFGYT
v_gene: TRBV4-1; CDR3aa: ASSQSPGPNTGELF
v_gene: TRBV13; CDR3aa: ASSLEGGDSYEQY
v_gene: TRBV7-9; CDR3aa: ASSAALMTGELF
v_gene: TRBV5-4; CDR3aa: ASSSRDRDWKGETQY
v_gene: TRBV5-1; CDR3aa: ASSLTSYYEQY
v_gene: TRBV29-1; CDR3aa: SVEASGSGNEQF
v_gene: TRBV27; CDR3aa: ASSYSSAGGAYNEQF
v_gene: TRBV11-2; CDR3aa: ASSLQYEQY
v_gene: TRBV7-9; CDR3aa: ASSHYSGRGYNEQF
v_gene: TRBV27; CDR3aa: ASSLHSSYEQY
v_gene: TRBV19; CDR3aa: ASSPSRVSGETQY